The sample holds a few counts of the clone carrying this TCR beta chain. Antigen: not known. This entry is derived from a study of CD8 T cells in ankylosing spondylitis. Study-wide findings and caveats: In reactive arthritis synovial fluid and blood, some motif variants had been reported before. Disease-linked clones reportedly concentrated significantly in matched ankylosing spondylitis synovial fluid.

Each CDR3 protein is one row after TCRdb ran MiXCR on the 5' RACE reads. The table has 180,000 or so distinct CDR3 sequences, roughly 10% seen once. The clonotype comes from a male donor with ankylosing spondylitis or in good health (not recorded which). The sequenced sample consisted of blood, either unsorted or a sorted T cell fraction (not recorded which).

The CDR3 sequence: CAWSVGGKIEAFF. For the CDR3, the DNA is TGTGCCTGGAGTGTGGGGGGGAAAATTGAGGCTTTCTTT. The rearrangement links TRBV30 to TRBJ1-1; D possibly corresponds to TRBD1 (5 bases). This CDR3 is built from 13 residues. The germline V and J ends were trimmed by 0 bases and 11 bases, with 16 bases remaining between them. From germline, CDR1 is GTSNPN and CDR2 SVGIG (reference sequence).